These T cell receptor beta chains were read from a single sample in a study of T-cell reconstitution after alpha-beta-depleted transplantation in children. Each CDR3 protein gets one entry after TCRdb re-called the PCR reads with MiXCR. The top ten clones hold 10% of a sample with a few hundred thousand distinct CDR3 sequences, 9.9% of them seen once. The source was PBMCs from the stem cell graft donor, collected from the stem cell graft. Receptor source: a human donor who donated a stem cell graft to a child with SCID. CDR3s leave out the opening cysteine and the closing phenylalanine or tryptophan. Fields, in order: V gene, J gene, CDR3 protein.

TRBV6-2/TRBV6-3	TRBJ2-1	ASRELRLNNEQF
TRBV24-1	TRBJ1-4	ATSDQGAREKLF
TRBV21-1	TRBJ2-2	ASSSWAGELF
TRBV2	TRBJ1-6	ASIGSSYNSPLH
TRBV7-9	TRBJ1-2	ASSPPTGATYGYT
TRBV18	TRBJ1-1	ASSRTGTGNTEAF
TRBV18	TRBJ2-5	ASSPECQETQY
TRBV5-1	TRBJ1-1	ASSLIGGNTEAF
TRBV6-1	TRBJ2-5	ASSTGVGQTQY
TRBV4-1	TRBJ1-3	ASSQFVYRFSGPGNTIY
TRBV20-1	TRBJ1-1	SALAGGTEAF
TRBV7-9	TRBJ2-1	ASSLVRADEQF
TRBV7-9	TRBJ2-1	ASSPRDRDYNEQF
TRBV20-1	TRBJ1-2	SAREQLTSYGYT
TRBV12-3/TRBV12-4	TRBJ1-5	ASSQQGRHQPQH
TRBV6-5	TRBJ2-7	ASSSRGSGGTSYEQY
TRBV12-3/TRBV12-4	TRBJ2-2	ACPGGFTGELF
TRBV2	TRBJ2-1	ASSDLRDRGYNEQF
TRBV11-3	TRBJ2-3	ASSPPLSDTQY
TRBV5-1	TRBJ2-1	ASSSGTEGLNEQF
TRBV4-2	TRBJ2-7	ASSQEPAGVTYEQY
TRBV12-3/TRBV12-4	TRBJ2-3	ASSLAGETDTQY
TRBV9	TRBJ2-1	ASSPTGSRSYNEQF
TRBV5-1	TRBJ2-5	ASSSTSVGETQY
TRBV7-9	TRBJ2-3	ASSLKGSGTDTQY
TRBV5-1	TRBJ2-2	ASSWTDARGSNTGELF
TRBV19	TRBJ1-1	ASSIGGVQTEAF
TRBV18	TRBJ2-3	ASSPPNLGTQY
TRBV7-2	TRBJ1-2	ASSLEDRPNYGYT
TRBV27	TRBJ2-2	ASTLGSMLFTGELF
TRBV6-5	TRBJ2-5	ASMTGKETQY
TRBV7-9	TRBJ2-7	ASSPRDGTPYEQY
TRBV7-9	TRBJ2-2	ASSLLAGKGTGELF
TRBV18	TRBJ1-6	ASSGQGNNSPLH
TRBV6-1	TRBJ2-7	ASRGTGTATYEQY
TRBV3-1	TRBJ2-5	ASSRGAAQETQY
TRBV14	TRBJ2-2	ASSRNRNPGELF
TRBV12-3/TRBV12-4	TRBJ2-3	ASSLKSAGYTDTQY
TRBV7-2	TRBJ2-7	ASSSGTGRNEQY
TRBV6-5	TRBJ2-1	ASSYSQGARNEQF
TRBV10-3	TRBJ2-1	AIRTRWSDDTYNEQF
TRBV6-5	TRBJ2-7	ASSYLQGYEQY
TRBV2	TRBJ2-7	ASSEAWPHRQGMAVGF